The 21 T cell receptor beta chains in this list originate from one sample, sequenced in a study of T cell responses to AZD1222 COVID-19 vaccine. The method was immunoSEQ multiplex PCR; TCRdb's version includes in-frame clones alone and lacks a portion of them. The data hold fewer than 150,000 clones, with around 89% observed a single time. The starting material was peripheral blood, obtained 28 days after the second AZD1222 dose. Receptors were obtained from an adult who received the AZD1222 COVID-19 vaccine.

This chain uses TRBV19 with TRBJ1-5, with D possibly being TRBD1 (6 bases). V lost 3 bases and J lost 7, with 10 bases in between. The CDR3 is 13 amino acids. Germline values: CDR1 LNHDA, CDR2 SQIVND (reference sequence). CDR3 DNA sequence: TGTGCCAGTAGTATGACAGGAATCCAGCCCCAGCATTTT. It specifies CASSMTGIQPQHF.

The genes are TRBV21-1 and TRBJ2-3; the table gives TRBD2 as D, unverified against the DNA. TRBV21-1 is recorded as a pseudogene. The CDR3 covers 16 residues. Here the CDR3 reads CASSKGGLKLTDTQYF. CDR3 nucleotide sequence: TGTGCCAGCAGCAAAGGGGGACTGAAGCTCACAGATACGCAGTATTTT.

In this sample, this clone turned up a few times. The V call is TRBV7-3, the J call TRBJ1-1; no reliable D call. Germline V CDR1 and CDR2: SGHTA, FQGTGA. The CDR3 covers 15 residues. V was clipped by 3 bases and J by 2 bases, with 13 bases between them. In nucleotides, the CDR3 is TGTGCCAGCAGCTTGTTTTCTCCAAAAAACACTGAAGCTTTCTTT. Protein: CASSLFSPKNTEAFF.

The chain carries TRBV10-3 and TRBJ1-4; no firm D call. The CDR3 loop spans 14 amino acids. The V end was cut by 6 bases, the J end by 0 bases, with 8 bases between. The V gene's germline CDR1 is ENHRY and CDR2 SYGVKD. The CDR3 loop reads CAIREGATNEKLFF. The CDR3 DNA reads TGTGCCATCAGGGAGGGCGCAACTAATGAAAAACTGTTTTTT.

V and J are TRBV5-4 and TRBJ1-6; 7 positions agree with TRBD1. The CDR3 loop spans 13 amino acids. V was pared by 10 bases and J by 13 bases, with 14 bases of the junction left unmatched. Germline CDR1 is SGHNT and CDR2 is YYREEE (reference sequence). CDR3 in DNA: TGTGCCCTAGGACAGGACGAATTAGGGCCCCTCCACTTT. Protein: CALGQDELGPLHF.

This clone was found a few times. J is TRBJ2-7 and V is TRBV19; possible D gene TRBD1, 7 bases. Germline V gene lookup returns CDR1 LNHDA and CDR2 SQIVND (reference sequence). V lost 3 bases and J lost 5, with 11 bases in between. The CDR3 has 13 residues. The CDR3 nucleotides read TGTGCCAGTAGTATCCCCAGGGGGGACGAGCAGTACTTC. This sequence encodes CASSIPRGDEQYF.

The chain has TRBV28 and TRBJ2-5, with no clear D. V was pared by 3 bases and J by 3 bases, with 8 bases between. Germline CDR1 reads MDHEN; CDR2 reads SYDVKM. The length of the CDR3 is 13 residues. The CDR3 is CASSFPNEETQYF. In DNA, the CDR3 is TGTGCCAGCAGTTTCCCCAACGAAGAGACCCAGTACTTC.

The chain combines TRBV3-1 (or the pseudogene TRBV3-2) with TRBJ2-4; no reliable D call. CDR1 and CDR2 (germline): LGHDT, YNNKEL (reference sequence). Trimming left V 1 base short and J 8 bases short, with 3 bases between. This CDR3 comprises 11 residues. CDR3 sequence: CASSQGHIQYF. DNA for the CDR3: TGTGCCAGCAGCCAAGGTCACATTCAGTACTTC.

The chain carries TRBV10-3 and TRBJ2-1; D is unresolved. CDR1 ENHRY and CDR2 SYGVKD come from the germline V gene. The V end was cut by 5 bases, the J end by 5 bases, with 7 bases between. The CDR3 totals 12 residues. The CDR3 DNA sequence: TGTGCCATCAGTTACAGTAACAATGAGCAGTTCTTC. Translation gives CAISYSNNEQFF.

The table lists this clone with a count of one. The chain couples TRBV30 to TRBJ2-1, with 7 bases that match TRBD1. CDR3 size: 14 residues. Germline loops: CDR1 GTSNPN, CDR2 SVGIG (reference sequence). Trimming cost V 2 bases and J 3 bases; bases outside gene matches: 4. The CDR3 sequence: CAWSRDSNYNEQFF. Written as DNA, the CDR3 is TGTGCCTGGAGTCGGGACAGCAACTACAATGAGCAGTTCTTC. Variable domain in full (rest from reference TRBV30 and TRBJ2-1): SQTIHQWPATLVQPVGSPLSLECTVEGTSNPNLYWYRQAAGRGLQLLFYSVGIGQISSEVPQNLSASRPQDRQFILSSKKLLLSDSGFYLCAWSRDSNYNEQFFGPGTRLTVL.

This sequence joins TRBV7-6 and TRBJ2-1, with D uncertain. Germline V gives CDR1 SGHVS, CDR2 FNYEAQ. V lost 3 bases to trimming and J lost 2 bases, with 11 bases between them. This CDR3 has 15 residues. CDR3 sequence reads: CASSFTGLTYNEQFF. CDR3 DNA: TGTGCCAGCAGCTTTACCGGGTTAACCTACAATGAGCAGTTCTTC.

The V gene is TRBV5-5, the J gene TRBJ2-7, with D perhaps TRBD1 (6 bases). V gave up 0 bases and J gave up 5 bases, with 15 bases separating them. The CDR3 is 15 residues long. The germline CDR1 and CDR2 sequences are SGHKS and YYEKEE (reference sequence). DNA of the CDR3: TGTGCCAGCAGCTTGGACCCGCGATACAGGGACGAGCAGTACTTC. Translating gives CASSLDPRYRDEQYF.

V usage is TRBV7-2 and J usage is TRBJ2-4, with 12 bases lining up with TRBD2. This CDR3 is built from 16 residues. CDR1 and CDR2 from the germline V gene are SGHTA and FQGNSA. V gave up 1 base and J gave up 4 bases; unmatched junction bases: 2. This CDR3 is CASSLGGTSGKNIQYF. DNA for the CDR3: TGTGCCAGCAGCTTAGGGGGGACTAGCGGGAAAAACATTCAGTACTTC.

This rearrangement joins TRBV5-4 to TRBJ1-1; no clear D gene. Germline V gives CDR1 SGHNT, CDR2 YYREEE (reference sequence). The CDR3 consists of 12 residues. Trimming stripped 0 bases from V and 5 bases from J, with 5 bases between. This chain's CDR3 is CASSLEGTEAFF. The CDR3 DNA follows: TGTGCCAGCAGCTTGGAGGGTACTGAAGCTTTCTTT. The full variable domain, its missing parts supplied by reference TRBV5-4 and TRBJ1-1, is ETGVTQSPTHLIKTRGQQVTLRCSSQSGHNTVSWYQQALGQGPQFIFQYYREEENGRGNFPPRFSGLQFPNYSSELNVNALELDDSALYLCASSLEGTEAFFGQGTRLTVV.

V is TRBV2 and J is TRBJ2-3, with 8 positions matching TRBD1. The junction had 7 bases not matched to a gene; V was cut back by 8 bases and J by 3 bases. The CDR3 is made up of 14 amino acids. The germline CDR1 and CDR2 sequences are SNHLY and FYNNEI. The CDR3 sequence is CASGRDRRTDTQYF. DNA for the CDR3: TGTGCCAGCGGGCGGGACAGGAGAACAGATACGCAGTATTTT.

This clone was recorded only once. This chain joins TRBV6-2 or TRBV6-3 and TRBJ2-1; no clear D. CDR3 length equals 21 residues. V was clipped by 0 bases and J by 4 bases, with 28 bases between them. The germline V gene encodes CDR1 MNHEY and CDR2 SVGEGT. CDR3 region: CASSYSISSASAIQNYNEQFF. CDR3 coding DNA: TGTGCCAGCAGTTACTCGATATCGTCCGCCTCAGCGATTCAGAATTACAATGAGCAGTTCTTC.

The chain is built from TRBV9 and TRBJ2-1; D uncertain. CDR3 length equals 15 residues. Germline V gene lookup returns CDR1 SGDLS and CDR2 YYNGEE. Trimming removed 0 bases at V and 1 base at J, with 8 bases between. CDR3: CASSVGDRSYNEQFF. CDR3 coding DNA: TGTGCCAGCAGCGTAGGGGATCGGTCCTACAATGAGCAGTTCTTC.

V and J are TRBV28 and TRBJ1-3; no definite D call. The CDR3 runs 13 residues. V was shortened by 7 bases and J by 2 bases, with 9 bases between the two germline ends. CDR1 is MDHEN, CDR2 SYDVKM, per germline. For the CDR3, the DNA is TGTGCCAGCACGAGGGAACCTGGAAACACCATATATTTT. Translated: CASTREPGNTIYF.

The chain carries TRBV28 and TRBJ2-2, with TRBD1 as a possible D gene (5 bases). The CDR3 is 12 residues long. V lost 6 bases and J lost 8, with 10 bases in between. In germline, CDR1 is MDHEN, CDR2 SYDVKM. The CDR3 here is CASRSQGGELFF. In nucleotides, the CDR3 is TGTGCCAGCAGGTCCCAGGGAGGGGAGCTGTTTTTT.

The chain employs TRBV6-6 and TRBJ1-2; a possible D gene is TRBD1 (5 bases). The CDR3 loop spans 15 amino acids. Germline CDR1 and CDR2: MNHNY and SVGAGI (reference sequence). Trimming shortened V by 6 bases and J by 2 bases, and 16 bases separated the two germline ends. CDR3: CASSHPGIENYGYTF. The DNA for the CDR3 is TGTGCCAGCAGCCACCCAGGGATTGAGAACTATGGCTACACCTTC.

V and J are TRBV12-3 or TRBV12-4 and TRBJ1-3; D ambiguous. The CDR3 contains 13 residues. V was pared by 6 bases and J by 5 bases, with 11 bases between. CDR3 sequence reads: CASSAQYRNTIYF. CDR3 coding DNA: TGTGCCAGCAGCGCCCAATATAGAAACACCATATATTTT.